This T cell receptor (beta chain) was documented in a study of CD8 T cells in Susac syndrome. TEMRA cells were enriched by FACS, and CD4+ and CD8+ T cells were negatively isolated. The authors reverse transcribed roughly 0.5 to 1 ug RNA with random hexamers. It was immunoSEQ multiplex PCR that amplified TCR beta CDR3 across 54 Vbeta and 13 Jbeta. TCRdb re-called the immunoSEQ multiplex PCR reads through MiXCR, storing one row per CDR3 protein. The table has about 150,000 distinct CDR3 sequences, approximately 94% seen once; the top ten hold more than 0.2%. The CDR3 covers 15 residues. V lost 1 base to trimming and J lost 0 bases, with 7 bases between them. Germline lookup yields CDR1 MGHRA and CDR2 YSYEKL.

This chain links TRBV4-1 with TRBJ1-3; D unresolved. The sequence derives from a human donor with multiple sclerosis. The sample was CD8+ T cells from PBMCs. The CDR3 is CASSQGDNSGNTIYF. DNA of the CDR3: TGCGCCAGCAGCCAAGGGGATAACTCTGGAAACACCATATATTTT.